This T cell receptor (beta chain) was profiled in a study of T cell responses to AZD1222 COVID-19 vaccine. Generated by immunoSEQ multiplex PCR, the TCRdb table keeps only in-frame clones and is missing some. The profile covers around 120,000 clones, with roughly 91% appearing a single time and 5% taken by the ten largest. Study-level points and caveats: Close to half of spike-specific TCRs reportedly recognize unmutated variant regions. The repertoires were collected only after the peak T cell response.

The CDR3 spans 15 residues. Germline CDR1 is KGHSH and CDR2 is LQKENI. With 0 bases removed from V and 3 bases from J, the gap between germline ends came to 9 bases. Note on this clone: The antigen is undetermined.

This specimen was peripheral blood, taken 28 days after the second AZD1222 dose. The chain combines TRBV18 with TRBJ1-5; D is unclear. The sequence came from an adult who received the AZD1222 COVID-19 vaccine. CDR3 amino acids: CASSPPGIPNQPQHF. CDR3 in DNA: TGTGCCAGCTCACCACCCGGGATCCCCAATCAGCCCCAGCATTTT.